The 16 T cell receptor beta chains below all came from one sample that was sequenced in a study of Graves' ophthalmopathy and Graves' hyperthyroidism. The authors amplified TCR beta CDR3 regions, and they did so from RNA transcripts for repertoire sequencing. An opening RT-PCR round employed HTBI primers and preceded a second-round multiplex PCR. MiXCR was run by TCRdb on the multiplex PCR reads, yielding one entry per CDR3 protein. The sample holds over a million distinct CDR3 sequences, about two fifths seen once. Input material: peripheral blood or thyroid tissue (not recorded which). These receptors originate from an adult man with Graves' hyperthyroidism.

This clonotype has a handful of counts. V usage is TRBV2 and J usage is TRBJ2-2; TRBD2 matches 8 bases. The germline gives CDR1 SNHLY, CDR2 FYNNEI. The V gene end was trimmed by 10 bases and the J gene end by 4 bases; junction bases not matched to a gene: 17. CDR3 length: 17 residues. The CDR3 nucleotides are TGTGCCACCCTCCCCCCGCGGCGGGGGGTGAGCACCGGGGAGCTGTTTTTT. Translating it yields CATLPPRRGVSTGELFF.

The gene calls are TRBV2 and TRBJ1-5; 8 nucleotides align to TRBD1. The V segment lost 6 bases and the J segment 4 bases; nucleotides outside the gene matches: 14. The CDR3 is 17 residues long. Germline loops: CDR1 SNHLY, CDR2 FYNNEI. The CDR3 DNA follows: TGTGCCAGCAGGGGGTTTGGACAGGGATTGGTAAATCAGCCCCAGCATTTT. It codes for CASRGFGQGLVNQPQHF. Variable domain in full (rest from reference TRBV2 and TRBJ1-5): EPEVTQTPSHQVTQMGQEVILRCVPISNHLYFYWYRQILGQKVEFLVSFYNNEISEKSEIFDDQFSVERPDGSNFTLKIRSTKLEDSAMYFCASRGFGQGLVNQPQHFGDGTRLSIL.

This clonotype was seen repeatedly, ten times or more. The chain carries TRBV10-3 and TRBJ1-1; D ambiguous. The CDR3 consists of 13 residues. Germline-derived CDR1 and CDR2 are ENHRY and SYGVKD. V was shortened by 4 bases and J by 1 base, with 7 bases between the two germline ends. CDR3 residues: CAISAQANTEAFF. In nucleotides, the CDR3 is TGTGCCATCAGTGCACAAGCGAACACTGAAGCTTTCTTT.

This clonotype has a handful of counts. The V gene is TRBV29-1, the J gene TRBJ1-2; TRBD1 is a possible D gene (5 bases). Germline loops: CDR1 SQVTM, CDR2 ANQGSEA. The CDR3 loop spans 11 amino acids. V was trimmed by 5 bases and J by 7 bases, leaving 11 bases between them. This CDR3 reads CSVKTGPGYTF. The CDR3 DNA is TGCAGCGTTAAAACGGGGCCTGGCTACACCTTC.

This chain connects TRBV5-1 to TRBJ2-7; D unclear. Germline V lookup: CDR1 SGHRS, CDR2 YFSETQ. The CDR3 is 11 residues long. The V end lost 7 bases, the J end lost 2 bases, and 7 bases lay between the germline ends. CDR3: CASATTYEQYF. DNA of the CDR3: TGCGCCAGCGCGACAACCTACGAGCAGTACTTC.

This clonotype showed up many times. The chain has TRBV29-1 and TRBJ1-2; 8 nucleotides align to TRBD1. The trim removed 2 bases at V and 0 bases at J, leaving 8 bases unmatched. Germline assignment: CDR1 SQVTM and CDR2 ANQGSEA. This CDR3 is built from 16 residues. CDR3 protein: CSVELGQGTTNYGYTF. In DNA form, the CDR3 reads TGCAGCGTTGAACTTGGACAGGGAACCACTAACTATGGCTACACCTTC.

This clonotype was detected ten times or more. The chain uses TRBV10-3 and TRBJ2-5; no reliable D call. V lost 7 bases to trimming and J lost 1 base, with 10 bases between them. This CDR3 spans 13 amino acids. Germline V gene lookup returns CDR1 ENHRY and CDR2 SYGVKD. The CDR3 bases are TGTGCCATCACCGTCGGGCCCCAAGAGACCCAGTACTTC. This gives the protein CAITVGPQETQYF.

This clonotype has at least ten counts. The chain joins TRBV7-9 to TRBJ2-5, with TRBD1 matching 9 bases. The CDR3 loop spans 15 amino acids. Germline trimming cut 5 bases from V and 4 bases from J; bases unmatched to any gene: 8. The germline V gene has CDR1 SEHNR and CDR2 FQNEAQ (reference sequence). The CDR3 reads CASSPTDRGIETQYF. CDR3 coding DNA: TGTGCCAGCAGCCCCACCGACAGGGGGATAGAGACCCAGTACTTC.

This clonotype came up once. J is TRBJ1-5 and V is TRBV29-1, with no clear D. Between the trimmed V and J ends, which lost 1 base and 2 bases, there was a span of 9 bases. The CDR3 sequence is 14 residues long. Germline V lookup: CDR1 SQVTM, CDR2 ANQGSEA. The CDR3 DNA reads TGCAGCGTTGAAGGGACCGGACGCAATCAGCCCCAGCATTTT. Residues: CSVEGTGRNQPQHF.

J is TRBJ2-7 and V is TRBV7-2, with no clear D. V was clipped by 5 bases and J by 2 bases, with 13 bases between them. The CDR3 runs 14 residues. Germline values: CDR1 SGHTA, CDR2 FQGNSA. CDR3 sequence reads: CASSPRVGAYEQYF. The CDR3 region has the DNA TGTGCCAGCAGCCCGAGAGTAGGAGCCTACGAGCAGTACTTC.

A remark on this clonotype: Possible read error: a much larger clone is one base away. This rearrangement joins TRBV25-1 to TRBJ2-7, with 14 bases that match TRBD2. Per the germline V gene, CDR1 is MGHDK and CDR2 is SYGVNS. CDR3 length equals 15 residues. J gave up 2 bases and V 6 bases, and 3 bases lay outside the gene matches. In nucleotides, the CDR3 is TGTGCCAGCAGAGGGACTAGCGGGAGCGCCTACGAGCAGTACTTC. This codes for CASRGTSGSAYEQYF.

The chain uses TRBV5-6 and TRBJ2-2, with TRBD1 identical over 8 bases. The trim removed 3 bases at V and 4 bases at J, leaving 8 bases unmatched. Germline V gene data show CDR1 as SGHDT and CDR2 as YYEEEE. The CDR3 is made up of 16 amino acids. The CDR3 loop reads CASSSGQVVFTGELFF. DNA for the CDR3: TGTGCCAGCAGCTCGGGACAGGTTGTTTTCACCGGGGAGCTGTTTTTT. The variable domain in full, completed from reference TRBV5-6 and TRBJ2-2, reads DAGVTQSPTHLIKTRGQQVTLRCSPKSGHDTVSWYQQALGQGPQFIFQYYEEEERQRGNFPDRFSGHQFPNYSSELNVNALLLGDSALYLCASSSGQVVFTGELFFGEGSRLTVL.

Many counts were recorded for this clonotype. This chain links TRBV14 with TRBJ2-7; 8 bases map to TRBD1. V shed 3 bases and J 6 bases; nucleotides not matched to a gene: 7. Germline V gene sequence: CDR1 SGHDN, CDR2 FVKESK. The length of the CDR3 is 14 residues. CDR3 residues: CASSHFRDRSEQYF. DNA of the CDR3: TGTGCCAGCAGCCACTTCCGGGACAGGAGCGAGCAGTACTTC.

There are many counts of this clonotype. The chain links TRBV5-1 to TRBJ2-7; no definite D call. The V end lost 5 bases, the J end lost 0 bases, and 12 bases lay between the germline ends. Germline values: CDR1 SGHRS, CDR2 YFSETQ. The CDR3 has 14 residues. CDR3 residues: CASRPGWSSYEQYF. For the CDR3, the DNA is TGCGCCAGCAGACCAGGATGGAGCTCCTACGAGCAGTACTTC.

The rearrangement uses TRBV4-2 and TRBJ2-7; 13 positions match TRBD2. V was pared by 1 base and J by 6 bases, with 6 bases of the junction left unmatched. This CDR3 has 16 residues. CDR1 and CDR2 from the germline V gene are LGHNA and YNFKEQ. The CDR3, as DNA: TGTGCCAGCAGCCAAGCCACTAGCGGGAGGGTAAGCGAGCAGTACTTC. It yields the protein CASSQATSGRVSEQYF.

This clonotype has more than one count but fewer than ten. V is TRBV6-2 or TRBV6-3 and J is TRBJ2-7, with D possibly called TRBD1 or TRBD2 (6 bases each). From germline, CDR1 is MNHEY and CDR2 SVGEGT. V was pared by 3 bases and J by 3 bases, with 15 bases between. This CDR3 region has 15 residues. The CDR3 loop reads CASSYRRGDFYEQYF. CDR3 nucleotide sequence: TGTGCCAGCAGTTATCGAAGGGGGGATTTCTACGAGCAGTACTTC.